Listed below are T cell receptor beta chains from one sample, sequenced in a study of shared clonotypes between healthy human individuals. The data were produced by immunoSEQ multiplex PCR, yet TCRdb's version contains in-frame clones alone and is incomplete. This repertoire shows some 2.1 million clones, roughly 96% found once; its top ten account for 0.13%. The sample was naive CD4+ T cells sorted from blood. Every receptor here comes from a man younger than 35 in good health. The CDR3 runs from the conserved cysteine through the conserved F or W. The order of the fields is V gene, CDR3 length, D gene, J gene, clone size, CDR3 protein, CDR3 DNA. A D gene is named only where the DNA matches it firmly. Clone size is shown for a subset of rows, as once, few, many or a class of expanded clone.

V: TRBV28; length: 17; D: .; J: TRBJ1-5; size: .; CDR3: CASKNKGPAGDGQPQHF; DNA: TGTGCCAGCAAAAATAAGGGTCCGGCAGGGGATGGCCAGCCCCAGCATTTT
V: TRBV4-1; length: 18; D: .; J: TRBJ1-1; size: .; CDR3: CASSQDRSLVRAGTEAFF; DNA: TGCGCCAGCAGCCAAGATCGGTCTCTCGTGAGGGCGGGCACTGAAGCTTTCTTT
V: TRBV5-5; length: 16; D: .; J: TRBJ1-5; size: .; CDR3: CASSLEVGDSNQPQHF; DNA: TGTGCCAGCAGCTTGGAGGTAGGGGATAGCAATCAGCCCCAGCATTTT
V: TRBV5-1; length: 15; D: .; J: TRBJ2-3; size: once; CDR3: CASSRNQGIGDTQYF; DNA: TGCGCCAGCAGCAGAAACCAAGGGATAGGCGATACGCAGTATTTT
V: TRBV10-1; length: 16; D: TRBD2; J: TRBJ2-1; size: .; CDR3: CASSEGNSGRAGEQFF; DNA: TGCGCCAGCAGTGAGGGTAATAGCGGGAGGGCCGGGGAGCAGTTCTTC
V: TRBV6-5; length: 15; D: TRBD1; J: TRBJ1-1; size: once; CDR3: CAIIPGQGELTEAFF; DNA: TGTGCCATCATCCCGGGACAGGGAGAACTAACTGAAGCTTTCTTT
V: TRBV14; length: 15; D: TRBD1; J: TRBJ1-2; size: .; CDR3: CASSQFSGGHYGYTF; DNA: TGTGCCAGCAGCCAATTTTCAGGGGGCCACTATGGCTACACCTTC
V: TRBV28; length: 15; D: .; J: TRBJ2-7; size: .; CDR3: CASSTTTGGAGVQYF; DNA: TGTGCCAGCAGTACAACAACAGGCGGGGCTGGGGTGCAGTACTTC
V: TRBV9; length: 15; D: .; J: TRBJ2-3; size: .; CDR3: CASSARQPSTDTQYF; DNA: TGTGCCAGCAGCGCCAGACAACCCTCCACAGATACGCAGTATTTT
V: TRBV2; length: 16; D: .; J: TRBJ1-2; size: .; CDR3: CASSDPVGGGFYGYTF; DNA: TGTGCCAGCAGTGATCCCGTGGGAGGCGGTTTCTATGGCTACACCTTC
V: TRBV30; length: 13; D: TRBD1; J: TRBJ2-7; size: .; CDR3: CAWGRGPSYEQYF; DNA: TGTGCCTGGGGCAGGGGGCCATCCTACGAGCAGTACTTC
V: TRBV19; length: 16; D: TRBD2; J: TRBJ2-4; size: .; CDR3: CASSGSAGVTKNIQYF; DNA: TGTGCCAGTAGTGGGTCAGCGGGAGTAACCAAAAACATTCAGTACTTC
V: TRBV27; length: 15; D: TRBD1; J: TRBJ2-7; size: .; CDR3: CASSLGTGGSYEQYF; DNA: TGTGCCAGCAGTCTAGGGACAGGGGGCTCCTACGAGCAGTACTTC
V: TRBV27; length: 15; D: .; J: TRBJ1-5; size: .; CDR3: CASSSQPGPNQPQHF; DNA: TGTGCCAGCAGTTCCCAACCCGGACCGAATCAGCCCCAGCATTTT
V: TRBV7-7; length: 11; D: .; J: TRBJ2-7; size: .; CDR3: CASSLARRLPF; DNA: TGTGCTAGCAGCTTAGCCCGACGGCTCCCCTTC
V: TRBV18; length: 15; D: TRBD1; J: TRBJ2-5; size: .; CDR3: CASSTRDRSQETQYF; DNA: TGTGCCAGCTCAACCCGGGACAGATCCCAAGAGACCCAGTACTTC
V: TRBV2; length: 11; D: .; J: TRBJ1-1; size: once; CDR3: CASRENTEAFF; DNA: TGTGCCAGCAGAGAGAACACTGAAGCTTTCTTT
V: TRBV6-5; length: 13; D: TRBD1; J: TRBJ2-7; size: .; CDR3: CASRVQGRYEQYF; DNA: TGTGCCAGCAGGGTACAGGGGCGCTACGAGCAGTACTTC
V: TRBV18; length: 15; D: TRBD1; J: TRBJ2-7; size: .; CDR3: CASSPSGTGVREQYF; DNA: TGTGCCAGCTCACCGTCCGGGACAGGCGTGCGGGAGCAGTACTTC
V: TRBV6-5; length: 13; D: .; J: TRBJ2-1; size: .; CDR3: CASSYSHYNEQFF; DNA: TGTGCCAGCAGTTACAGTCATTACAATGAGCAGTTCTTC
V: TRBV18; length: 13; D: .; J: TRBJ1-5; size: .; CDR3: CASSPDSNQPQHF; DNA: TGTGCCAGCTCACCAGATAGCAATCAGCCCCAGCATTTT
V: TRBV25-1; length: 15; D: .; J: TRBJ1-4; size: .; CDR3: CASSDRGHPNEKLFF; DNA: TGTGCCAGCAGTGACCGGGGCCATCCCAATGAAAAACTGTTTTTT
V: TRBV5-1; length: 15; D: TRBD1; J: TRBJ1-2; size: .; CDR3: CASSQPTGFNYGYTF; DNA: TGCGCCAGCAGCCAACCGACAGGGTTTAACTATGGCTACACCTTC
V: TRBV6-5; length: 16; D: .; J: TRBJ1-1; size: .; CDR3: CASSYSGAGMNTEAFF; DNA: TGTGCCAGCAGTTACTCGGGGGCAGGCATGAACACTGAAGCTTTCTTT
V: TRBV2; length: 14; D: .; J: TRBJ2-5; size: once; CDR3: CASSVGQGKETQYF; DNA: TGTGCCAGCAGCGTTGGGCAGGGTAAAGAGACCCAGTACTTC
V: TRBV27; length: 15; D: TRBD1; J: TRBJ1-1; size: .; CDR3: CASTDIGQGNTEAFF; DNA: TGTGCCAGCACCGACATAGGACAGGGGAACACTGAAGCTTTCTTT
V: TRBV5-1; length: 16; D: .; J: TRBJ2-2; size: .; CDR3: CASGGVMGVNTGELFF; DNA: TGCGCCAGCGGAGGCGTGATGGGAGTGAACACCGGGGAGCTGTTTTTT
V: TRBV6-5; length: 13; D: .; J: TRBJ2-7; size: .; CDR3: CASRLLTSYEQYF; DNA: TGTGCCAGCAGATTACTGACCTCCTACGAGCAGTACTTC
V: TRBV20-1; length: 11; D: .; J: TRBJ2-1; size: .; CDR3: CSASSMVEQFF; DNA: TGCAGTGCTTCTTCGATGGTGGAGCAGTTCTTC
V: TRBV27; length: 15; D: TRBD2; J: TRBJ2-7; size: .; CDR3: CASRASGIPYYEQYF; DNA: TGTGCCAGCAGGGCTAGCGGGATTCCCTACTACGAGCAGTACTTC
V: TRBV7-9; length: 12; D: .; J: TRBJ2-3; size: once; CDR3: CASSFRSDTQYF; DNA: TGTGCCAGCAGCTTTCGGTCAGATACGCAGTATTTT
V: TRBV5-4; length: 15; D: .; J: TRBJ2-5; size: .; CDR3: CASSRSQGREETQYF; DNA: TGTGCCAGCAGCCGGTCGCAGGGGAGGGAAGAGACCCAGTACTTC
V: TRBV5-1; length: 17; D: .; J: TRBJ1-3; size: .; CDR3: CASSLVPTGFSGNTIYF; DNA: TGCGCCAGCAGCTTGGTCCCTACAGGGTTTTCTGGAAACACCATATATTTT
V: TRBV7-9; length: 15; D: TRBD2; J: TRBJ2-1; size: .; CDR3: CASTVPGTSKNEQFF; DNA: TGTGCCAGCACAGTGCCCGGGACTAGCAAGAATGAGCAGTTCTTC
V: TRBV30; length: 13; D: TRBD2; J: TRBJ2-4; size: once; CDR3: CAWTGGTKNIQYF; DNA: TGTGCCTGGACGGGGGGAACCAAAAACATTCAGTACTTC
V: TRBV4-1; length: 17; D: .; J: TRBJ2-5; size: .; CDR3: CASSQAGGGLSQETQYF; DNA: TGCGCCAGCAGCCAAGCGGGCGGGGGCTTGTCCCAAGAGACCCAGTACTTC
V: TRBV19; length: 15; D: TRBD1; J: TRBJ1-5; size: .; CDR3: CASTTGTGGNQPQHF; DNA: TGTGCCAGTACTACCGGGACAGGGGGCAATCAGCCCCAGCATTTT
V: TRBV19; length: 14; D: .; J: TRBJ1-2; size: .; CDR3: CASSIQSGYYGYTF; DNA: TGTGCCAGTAGTATACAGTCCGGATACTATGGCTACACCTTC
V: TRBV4-2; length: 17; D: .; J: TRBJ1-6; size: .; CDR3: CASSQEGLRSYNSPLHF; DNA: TGTGCCAGCAGCCAAGAGGGGTTACGATCCTATAATTCACCCCTCCACTTT
V: TRBV9; length: 15; D: .; J: TRBJ1-2; size: .; CDR3: CASSVDPSPNYGYTF; DNA: TGTGCCAGCAGCGTAGACCCCAGCCCAAACTATGGCTACACCTTC
V: TRBV7-7; length: 16; D: .; J: TRBJ2-1; size: .; CDR3: CASSAHLTIRNNEQFF; DNA: TGTGCTAGCAGCGCCCATTTGACGATCAGGAACAATGAGCAGTTCTTC
V: TRBV7-9; length: 14; D: .; J: TRBJ1-2; size: .; CDR3: CASSLDTSGEGYTF; DNA: TGTGCCAGCAGCTTAGATACGTCAGGGGAGGGCTACACCTTC
V: TRBV25-1; length: 12; D: .; J: TRBJ2-2; size: once; CDR3: CASKTEVGELFF; DNA: TGTGCCAGCAAGACGGAAGTGGGGGAGCTGTTTTTT
V: TRBV6-6; length: 16; D: .; J: TRBJ1-5; size: .; CDR3: CASSPPGSRGDQPQHF; DNA: TGTGCCAGCAGTCCCCCCGGGAGCCGGGGGGATCAGCCCCAGCATTTT
V: TRBV5-4; length: 14; D: TRBD1; J: TRBJ1-1; size: once; CDR3: CASSLDRGNTEAFF; DNA: TGTGCCAGCAGCTTGGACAGGGGTAACACTGAAGCTTTCTTT
V: TRBV6-5; length: 14; D: .; J: TRBJ2-5; size: .; CDR3: CASSFGGTRETQYF; DNA: TGTGCCAGCAGTTTCGGAGGGACAAGGGAGACCCAGTACTTC
V: TRBV11-2; length: 13; D: .; J: TRBJ2-2; size: .; CDR3: CASSSQGAGELFF; DNA: TGTGCCAGCAGCTCACAGGGCGCCGGGGAGCTGTTTTTT
V: TRBV5-5; length: 15; D: TRBD1; J: TRBJ2-7; size: .; CDR3: CASSLATGFTYEQYF; DNA: TGTGCCAGCAGCTTGGCGACAGGGTTCACCTACGAGCAGTACTTC
V: TRBV7-3; length: 14; D: .; J: TRBJ2-5; size: .; CDR3: CASSLAGPQETQYF; DNA: TGTGCCAGCAGCTTAGCGGGCCCACAAGAGACCCAGTACTTC
V: TRBV30; length: 12; D: .; J: TRBJ1-6; size: .; CDR3: CACHRDNSPLHF; DNA: TGTGCCTGCCACAGGGATAATTCACCCCTCCACTTT
V: TRBV6-1; length: 15; D: .; J: TRBJ1-5; size: .; CDR3: CASSLQGNSNQPQHF; DNA: TGTGCCAGCAGCCTACAGGGAAATAGCAATCAGCCCCAGCATTTT
V: TRBV30; length: 12; D: .; J: TRBJ1-2; size: once; CDR3: CAWSEGLYGYTF; DNA: TGTGCCTGGAGTGAGGGCCTCTATGGCTACACCTTC
V: TRBV5-1; length: 19; D: TRBD2; J: TRBJ2-5; size: .; CDR3: CASSRRSAGGFDLQETQYF; DNA: TGCGCCAGCAGCCGCCGATCAGCGGGAGGATTCGACCTTCAAGAGACCCAGTACTTC
V: TRBV10-1; length: 16; D: TRBD1; J: TRBJ1-1; size: .; CDR3: CASSESPTGQNTEAFF; DNA: TGCGCCAGCAGTGAGAGCCCGACAGGGCAGAACACTGAAGCTTTCTTT
V: TRBV5-1; length: 16; D: .; J: TRBJ2-5; size: .; CDR3: CASSLVGAPDGETQYF; DNA: TGCGCCAGCAGCTTGGTTGGGGCGCCCGATGGGGAGACCCAGTACTTC
V: TRBV11-3; length: 17; D: .; J: TRBJ2-3; size: .; CDR3: CASSRNPGGVSTDTQYF; DNA: TGTGCCAGCAGCCGGAACCCCGGGGGAGTGAGCACAGATACGCAGTATTTT
V: TRBV5-6; length: 14; D: .; J: TRBJ1-3; size: .; CDR3: CASSGSSSGNTIYF; DNA: TGTGCCAGCAGCGGCAGTTCCTCTGGAAACACCATATATTTT
V: TRBV18; length: 13; D: TRBD1; J: TRBJ2-4; size: .; CDR3: CASSPGQGDIQYF; DNA: TGTGCCAGCTCACCGGGACAGGGAGACATTCAGTACTTC
V: TRBV25-1; length: 15; D: TRBD1; J: TRBJ2-3; size: .; CDR3: CASSTGDHRTDTQYF; DNA: TGTGCCAGCAGTACAGGGGACCACCGCACAGATACGCAGTATTTT